This entry concerns a single T cell receptor beta chain. This entry comes from a study of cytomegalovirus exposure and HLA in healthy donors. Amplification used 60 Vbeta primers and 13 Jbeta primers. Produced via immunoSEQ multiplex PCR; TCRdb's table is partial and in-frame only. The data contain 35,000 to 50,000 clones, around 60% of them singletons. The source of this sequence is a man in his fifties or sixties in good health and CMV-seropositive. The sample consisted of PBMCs.

CDR3 nucleotides: TGTGCCAGCAGCCGGGGGAGTTCCTACAATGAGCAGTTCTTC. It specifies CASSRGSSYNEQFF. This chain links TRBV7-9 with TRBJ2-1; tentatively, D is TRBD2 (6 bases). Germline V gene lookup returns CDR1 SEHNR and CDR2 FQNEAQ (reference sequence). Trimming left V 5 bases short and J 1 base short, with 9 bases between. The CDR3 is 14 amino acids.